Included here is one T cell receptor (beta chain) sequence, with context. The data were taken from a study of blood T cell repertoires in COVID-19. The overall study: COVID-19 samples, acute and convalescent, were from the United States, Italy and Spain. The analysed material was cDNA or gDNA that came from T cells, B-cell-depleted T cells, or PBMCs.

Seattle patients were enrolled during active infection and followed longitudinally. CDR1 SGHTA and CDR2 FQGNSA come from the germline V gene. The junction had 10 bases not matched to a gene; V was cut back by 6 bases and J by 6 bases. This CDR3 is built from 15 residues. Libraries were prepared by immunoSEQ multiplex PCR; TCRdb keeps only in-frame clonotypes and omits some of them. The profile shows 200,000 to 250,000 clones, nearly 85% of them singletons. Sequencing was performed on peripheral blood. This TCR was recovered from a woman aged 25 to 39 with COVID-19, enrolled during active disease. The V gene is TRBV7-2, the J gene TRBJ2-3; 9 bases agree with TRBD2. This CDR3 is CASRLIAGAADTQYF. The CDR3 bases are TGTGCCAGCAGGTTGATAGCGGGAGCTGCGGATACGCAGTATTTT.